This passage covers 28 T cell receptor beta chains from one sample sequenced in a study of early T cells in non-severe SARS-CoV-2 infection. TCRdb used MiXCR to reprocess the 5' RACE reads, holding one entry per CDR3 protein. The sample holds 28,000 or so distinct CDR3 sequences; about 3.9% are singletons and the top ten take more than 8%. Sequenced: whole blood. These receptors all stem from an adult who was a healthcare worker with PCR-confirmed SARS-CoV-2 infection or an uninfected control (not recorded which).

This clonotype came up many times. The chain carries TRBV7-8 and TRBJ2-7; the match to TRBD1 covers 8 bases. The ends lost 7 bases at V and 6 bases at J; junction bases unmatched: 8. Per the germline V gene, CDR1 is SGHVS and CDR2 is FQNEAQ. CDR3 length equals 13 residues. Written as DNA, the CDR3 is TGTGCCAGCATCGCCTTCGGGACAGGCGAGCAGTACTTC. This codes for CASIAFGTGEQYF.

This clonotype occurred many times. Here the CDR3 DNA reads TGCAGTGCTACCTCTTGGGGGGCCTCTGGGGCCAACGTCCTGACTTTC. Translation gives CSATSWGASGANVLTF. The chain couples TRBV20-1 to TRBJ2-6; D possibly matches TRBD1 or TRBD2 (6 bases each). The V gene lost 4 bases and the J gene lost 0 bases, with 13 bases spanning the gap. The CDR3 has 16 residues. Looked up from germline, CDR1 is DFQATT and CDR2 is SNEGSKA (reference sequence).

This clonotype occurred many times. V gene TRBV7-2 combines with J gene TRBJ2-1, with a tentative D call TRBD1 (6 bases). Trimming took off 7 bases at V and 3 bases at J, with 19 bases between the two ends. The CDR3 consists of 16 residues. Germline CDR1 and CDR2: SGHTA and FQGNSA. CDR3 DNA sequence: TGTGCCAGCACTTCTACCGGGACACGCGACTACAATGAGCAGTTCTTC. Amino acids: CASTSTGTRDYNEQFF.

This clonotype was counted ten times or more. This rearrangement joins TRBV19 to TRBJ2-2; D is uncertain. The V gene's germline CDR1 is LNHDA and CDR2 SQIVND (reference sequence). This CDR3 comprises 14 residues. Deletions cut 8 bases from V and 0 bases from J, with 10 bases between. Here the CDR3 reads CASSQKANTGELFF. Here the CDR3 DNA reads TGTGCCAGTTCCCAGAAGGCGAACACCGGGGAGCTGTTTTTT.

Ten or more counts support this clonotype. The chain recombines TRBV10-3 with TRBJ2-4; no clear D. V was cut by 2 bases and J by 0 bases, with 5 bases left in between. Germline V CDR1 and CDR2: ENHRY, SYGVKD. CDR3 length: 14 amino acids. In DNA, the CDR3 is TGTGCCATCAGTGAGGTACTAGCCAAAAACATTCAGTACTTC. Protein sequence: CAISEVLAKNIQYF.

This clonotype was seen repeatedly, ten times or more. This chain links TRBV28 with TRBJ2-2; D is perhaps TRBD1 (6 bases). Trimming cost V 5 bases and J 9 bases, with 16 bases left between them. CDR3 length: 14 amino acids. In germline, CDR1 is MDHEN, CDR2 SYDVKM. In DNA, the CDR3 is TGTGCCAGCAGTCAACCAGGGGCACGCCGGGAGCTGTTTTTT. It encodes CASSQPGARRELFF.

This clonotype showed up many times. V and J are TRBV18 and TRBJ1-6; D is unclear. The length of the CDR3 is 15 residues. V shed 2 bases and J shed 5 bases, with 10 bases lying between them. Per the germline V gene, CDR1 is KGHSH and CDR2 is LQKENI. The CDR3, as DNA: TGTGCCAGCTCACCATCGTCAGCTCATAATTCACCCCTCCACTTT. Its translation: CASSPSSAHNSPLHF.

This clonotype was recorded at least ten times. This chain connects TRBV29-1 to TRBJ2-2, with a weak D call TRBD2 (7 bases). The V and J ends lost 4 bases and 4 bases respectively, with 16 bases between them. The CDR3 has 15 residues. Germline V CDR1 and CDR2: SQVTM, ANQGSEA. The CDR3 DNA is TGCAGCGTTGTCATGTCTAGGGGGGGCACCGGGGAGCTGTTTTTT. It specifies CSVVMSRGGTGELFF.

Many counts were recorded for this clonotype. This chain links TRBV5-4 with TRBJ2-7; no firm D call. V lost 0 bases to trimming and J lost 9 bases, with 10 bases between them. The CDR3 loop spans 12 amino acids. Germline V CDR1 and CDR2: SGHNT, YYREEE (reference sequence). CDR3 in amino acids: CASSLDDEWQYF. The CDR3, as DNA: TGTGCCAGCAGCTTGGACGACGAGTGGCAGTACTTC.

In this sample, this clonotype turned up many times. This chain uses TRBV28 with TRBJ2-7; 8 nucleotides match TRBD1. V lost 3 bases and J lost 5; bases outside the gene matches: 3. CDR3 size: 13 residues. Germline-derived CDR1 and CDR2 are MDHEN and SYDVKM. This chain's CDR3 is CASSFQGADEQYF. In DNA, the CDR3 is TGTGCCAGCAGTTTTCAGGGGGCCGACGAGCAGTACTTC.

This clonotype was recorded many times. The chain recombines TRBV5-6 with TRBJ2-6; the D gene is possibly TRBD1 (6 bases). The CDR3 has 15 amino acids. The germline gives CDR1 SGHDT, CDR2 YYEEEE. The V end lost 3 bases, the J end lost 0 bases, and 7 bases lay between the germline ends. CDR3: CASSSGVSGANVLTF. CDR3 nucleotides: TGTGCCAGCAGCTCAGGGGTCTCTGGGGCCAACGTCCTGACTTTC.

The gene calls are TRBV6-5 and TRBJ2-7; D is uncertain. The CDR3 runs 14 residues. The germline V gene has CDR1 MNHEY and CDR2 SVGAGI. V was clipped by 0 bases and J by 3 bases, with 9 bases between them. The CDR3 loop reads CASSYSPQYYEQYF. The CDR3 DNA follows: TGTGCCAGCAGTTACTCGCCACAGTACTACGAGCAGTACTTC.

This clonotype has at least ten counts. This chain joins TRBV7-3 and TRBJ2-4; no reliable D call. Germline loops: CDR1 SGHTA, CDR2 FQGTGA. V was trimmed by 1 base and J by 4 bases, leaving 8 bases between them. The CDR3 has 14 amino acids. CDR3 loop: CASSLSPGKNIQYF. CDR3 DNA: TGTGCCAGCAGCTTAAGCCCAGGAAAAAACATTCAGTACTTC.

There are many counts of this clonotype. The CDR3 nucleotides read TGTGCCAGCTCACTCACGGCAGGGGGCGATCAGCCCCAGCATTTT. It is translated as CASSLTAGGDQPQHF. The gene calls are TRBV18 and TRBJ1-5; 8 nucleotides agree with TRBD1. Unmatched junction bases numbered 7, after V lost 4 bases and J lost 5 bases. The CDR3 is 15 amino acids. Germline assignment: CDR1 KGHSH and CDR2 LQKENI.

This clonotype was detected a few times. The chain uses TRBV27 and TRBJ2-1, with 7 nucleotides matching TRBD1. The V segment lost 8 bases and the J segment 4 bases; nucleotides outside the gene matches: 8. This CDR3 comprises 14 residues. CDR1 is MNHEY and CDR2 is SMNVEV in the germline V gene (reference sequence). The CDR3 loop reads CASLAGGNYNEQFF. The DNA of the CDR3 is TGTGCCAGCCTCGCAGGGGGTAATTACAATGAGCAGTTCTTC.

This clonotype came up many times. CDR3 coding DNA: TGTGCCAGCAAGAAAAGCGGGACGGAGACCCAGTACTTC. Translation: CASKKSGTETQYF. The chain joins TRBV12-3 or TRBV12-4 to TRBJ2-5; the match to TRBD2 covers 7 bases. J gave up 5 bases and V 7 bases, and 7 bases lay outside the gene matches. CDR3 length: 13 residues.

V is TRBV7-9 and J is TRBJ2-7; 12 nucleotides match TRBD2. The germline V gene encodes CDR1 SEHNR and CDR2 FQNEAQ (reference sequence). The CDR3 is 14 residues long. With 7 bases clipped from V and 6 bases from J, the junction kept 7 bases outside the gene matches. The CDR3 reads CASTSASGGGEQYF. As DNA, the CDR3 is TGTGCCAGCACCTCGGCTAGCGGGGGGGGCGAGCAGTACTTC.

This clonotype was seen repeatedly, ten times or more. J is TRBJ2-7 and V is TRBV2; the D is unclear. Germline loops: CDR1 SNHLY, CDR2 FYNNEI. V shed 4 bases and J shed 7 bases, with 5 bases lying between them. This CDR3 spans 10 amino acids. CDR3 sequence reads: CASSVLEQYF. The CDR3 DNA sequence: TGTGCCAGCAGTGTGCTTGAGCAGTACTTC. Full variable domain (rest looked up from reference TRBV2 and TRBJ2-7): EPEVTQTPSHQVTQMGQEVILRCVPISNHLYFYWYRQILGQKVEFLVSFYNNEISEKSEIFDDQFSVERPDGSNFTLKIRSTKLEDSAMYFCASSVLEQYFGPGTRLTVT.

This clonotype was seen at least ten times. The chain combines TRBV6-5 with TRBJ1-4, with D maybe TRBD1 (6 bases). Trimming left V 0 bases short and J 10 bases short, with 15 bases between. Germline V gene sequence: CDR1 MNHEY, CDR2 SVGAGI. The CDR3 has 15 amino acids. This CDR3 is CASSYSGGQRGKLFF. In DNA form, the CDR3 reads TGTGCCAGCAGTTACTCAGGGGGGCAAAGGGGAAAACTGTTTTTT.

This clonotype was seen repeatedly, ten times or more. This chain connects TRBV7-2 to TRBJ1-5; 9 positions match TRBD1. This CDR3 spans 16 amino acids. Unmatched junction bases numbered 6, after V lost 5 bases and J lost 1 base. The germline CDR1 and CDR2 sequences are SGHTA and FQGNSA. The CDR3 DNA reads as TGTGCCAGCAGCCCCGGACAGGGGAGGAGCAATCAGCCCCAGCATTTT. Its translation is CASSPGQGRSNQPQHF.

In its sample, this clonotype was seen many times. CDR3 protein: CASSISGAGEQFF. In nucleotides, the CDR3 is TGTGCCAGCAGTATCTCGGGGGCGGGGGAGCAGTTCTTC. The chain carries TRBV12-3 or TRBV12-4 and TRBJ2-1, with D perhaps being TRBD1 or TRBD2 (6 bases each). This CDR3 comprises 13 residues. Trimming removed 5 bases from V and 10 bases from J, with 15 bases in between.

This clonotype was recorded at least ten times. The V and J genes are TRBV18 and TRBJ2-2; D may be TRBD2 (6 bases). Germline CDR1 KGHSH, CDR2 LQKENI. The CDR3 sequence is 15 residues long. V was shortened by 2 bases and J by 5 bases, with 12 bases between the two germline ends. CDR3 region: CASSPISAGTGELFF. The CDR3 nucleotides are TGTGCCAGCTCACCAATCTCGGCGGGAACCGGGGAGCTGTTTTTT.

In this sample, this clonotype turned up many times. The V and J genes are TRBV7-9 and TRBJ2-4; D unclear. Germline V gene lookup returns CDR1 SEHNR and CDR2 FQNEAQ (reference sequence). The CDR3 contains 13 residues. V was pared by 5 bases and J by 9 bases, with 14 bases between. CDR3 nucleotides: TGTGCCAGCAGCCGGACCCCAGACGGCATTCAGTACTTC. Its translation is CASSRTPDGIQYF.

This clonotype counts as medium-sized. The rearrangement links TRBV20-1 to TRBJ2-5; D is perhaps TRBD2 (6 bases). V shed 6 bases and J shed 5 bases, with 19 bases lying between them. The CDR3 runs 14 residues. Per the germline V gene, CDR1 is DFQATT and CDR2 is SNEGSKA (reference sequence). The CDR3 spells CSATRDSIGETQYF. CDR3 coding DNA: TGCAGTGCAACCCGGGACTCCATAGGGGAGACCCAGTACTTC.

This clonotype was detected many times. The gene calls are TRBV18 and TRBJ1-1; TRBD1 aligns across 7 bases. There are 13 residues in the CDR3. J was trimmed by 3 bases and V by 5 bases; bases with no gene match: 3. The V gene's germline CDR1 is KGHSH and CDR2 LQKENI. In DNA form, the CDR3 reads TGTGCCAGCTCAATTACAGGGGACACTGAAGCTTTCTTT. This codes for CASSITGDTEAFF.

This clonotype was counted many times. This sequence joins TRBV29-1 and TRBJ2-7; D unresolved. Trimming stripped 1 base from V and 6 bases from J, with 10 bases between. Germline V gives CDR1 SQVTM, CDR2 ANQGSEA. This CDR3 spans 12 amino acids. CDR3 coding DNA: TGCAGCGTTGAAGCCGGCACACGCGAGCAGTACTTC. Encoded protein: CSVEAGTREQYF.

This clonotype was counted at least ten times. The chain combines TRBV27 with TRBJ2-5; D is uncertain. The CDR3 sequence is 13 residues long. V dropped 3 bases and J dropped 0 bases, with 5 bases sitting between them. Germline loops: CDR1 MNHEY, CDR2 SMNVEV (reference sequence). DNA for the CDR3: TGTGCCAGCAGTTTCGGGTACCAAGAGACCCAGTACTTC. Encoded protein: CASSFGYQETQYF.

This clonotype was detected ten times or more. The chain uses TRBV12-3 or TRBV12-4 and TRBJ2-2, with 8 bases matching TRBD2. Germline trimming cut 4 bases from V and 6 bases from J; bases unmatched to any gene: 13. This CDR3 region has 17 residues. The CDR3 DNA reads TGTGCCAGCAGTTCGGAACTGGGACTAGGTGGACCCGGGGAGCTGTTTTTT. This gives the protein CASSSELGLGGPGELFF.